The clone carrying this T cell receptor (beta chain) was recorded a few times. Here immunoSEQ multiplex PCR was the method, and the copy in TCRdb shows in-frame clones only, minus some. This table has roughly 70,000 clones, roughly 74% appearing once. This record comes from a study of blood T cell repertoires in COVID-19. Sequencing was performed on peripheral blood. This TCR came from a human donor in a cohort sampled during active COVID-19.

CDR3 sequence: CASSYYLTGANYGYTF. The CDR3 DNA follows: TGTGCCAGCAGTTACTACCTGACAGGGGCTAACTATGGCTACACCTTC. This sequence joins TRBV6-5 and TRBJ1-2; 8 nucleotides match TRBD1. The CDR3 is 16 amino acids. The V and J ends lost 1 base and 0 bases, in that order; junction bases with no gene match: 4. CDR1 and CDR2 from the germline V gene are MNHEY and SVGAGI.